This TCR beta chain was obtained from a study of T cell responses to AZD1222 COVID-19 vaccine. Looking at the study overall: Analysis merged second doses at about 4 or about 12 weeks.

Data came from immunoSEQ multiplex PCR; TCRdb stores just in-frame clones and leaves some out. The profile shows about 120,000 clones, around nine tenths of them singletons. CDR1 LNHDA and CDR2 SQIVND come from the germline V gene (reference sequence). J gave up 3 bases and V 7 bases, and 14 bases lay outside the gene matches. This CDR3 has 16 residues. Study-wide points: Receipt of two AZD1222 doses was followed by a rise in Spike-specific TCR breadth and depth. Only a handful of AZD1222 recipients, several in all, had baseline seropositivity. Clonal diversity was possibly underestimated; the donors were predominantly white British and more often female.

A word on this clone: The antigen is undetermined.

V usage is TRBV19 and J usage is TRBJ2-7, with 8 nucleotides matching TRBD2. This receptor was identified in an adult in good health. The input for sequencing was peripheral blood, taken on day 0 of AZD1222 vaccination. The CDR3 region is CASTAGAGGPHYEQYF. CDR3 nucleotides: TGTGCCAGTACCGCGGGGGCGGGAGGCCCACACTACGAGCAGTACTTC.